This T cell receptor beta chain stems from a study of cytomegalovirus exposure and HLA in healthy donors. The donors (healthy individuals) were bone marrow donors. PCR amplification relied on 60 Vbeta primers (plus 13 Jbeta primers). Libraries were prepared by immunoSEQ multiplex PCR; TCRdb keeps only in-frame clonotypes and omits some of them. Among some 120,000 clones listed, more than 60% were seen once. Study observations and caveats: In an earlier analysis, most TCR beta V segments were productive about 90% or about 30% of the time. Looking again later, the authors saw that most CMV-associated TCR beta chains seemed HLA-restricted.

As regards this clone: Its antigen remains unidentified. The junction departs from the called germline gene at one end, perhaps through a read error.

This CDR3 is built from 14 residues. In germline, CDR1 is SSHAT, CDR2 FNYEAQ (reference sequence). V usage is TRBV7-7 and J usage is TRBJ2-1; 8 nucleotides match TRBD2. The material sequenced was PBMCs. This TCR was sampled from a middle-aged woman in good health and CMV-seronegative. This CDR3 reads CASSLAGTSNEQFF. Here the CDR3 DNA reads TGTGCTAGCAGCTTAGCGGGGACTTCCAATGAGCAGTTCTTC.